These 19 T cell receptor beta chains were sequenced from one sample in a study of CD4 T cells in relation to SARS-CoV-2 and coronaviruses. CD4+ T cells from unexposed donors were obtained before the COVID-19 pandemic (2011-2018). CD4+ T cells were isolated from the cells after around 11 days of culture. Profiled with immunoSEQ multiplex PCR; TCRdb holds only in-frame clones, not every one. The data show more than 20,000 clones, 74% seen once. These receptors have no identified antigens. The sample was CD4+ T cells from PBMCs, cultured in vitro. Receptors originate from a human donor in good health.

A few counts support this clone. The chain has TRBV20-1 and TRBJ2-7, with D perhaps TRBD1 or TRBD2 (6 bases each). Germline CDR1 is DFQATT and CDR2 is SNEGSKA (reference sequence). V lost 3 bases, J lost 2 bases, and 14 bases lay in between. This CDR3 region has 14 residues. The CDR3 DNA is TGCAGTGCTAGTCTAAGGGGGGTCACCTACGAGCAGTACTTC. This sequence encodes CSASLRGVTYEQYF.

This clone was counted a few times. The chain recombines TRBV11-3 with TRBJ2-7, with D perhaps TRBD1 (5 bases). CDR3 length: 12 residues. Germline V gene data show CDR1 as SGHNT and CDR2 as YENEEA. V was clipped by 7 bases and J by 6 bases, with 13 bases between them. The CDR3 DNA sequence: TGTGCCAGCATCGTTCCAGGGTTCGAGCAGTACTTC. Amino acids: CASIVPGFEQYF.

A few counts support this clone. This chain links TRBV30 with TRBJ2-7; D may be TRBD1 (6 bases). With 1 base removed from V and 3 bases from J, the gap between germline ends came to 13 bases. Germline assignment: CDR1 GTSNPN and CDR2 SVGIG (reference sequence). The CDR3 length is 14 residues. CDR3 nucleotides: TGTGCCTGGAGTGGGTCGGACAGATACTACGAGCAGTACTTC. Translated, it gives CAWSGSDRYYEQYF.

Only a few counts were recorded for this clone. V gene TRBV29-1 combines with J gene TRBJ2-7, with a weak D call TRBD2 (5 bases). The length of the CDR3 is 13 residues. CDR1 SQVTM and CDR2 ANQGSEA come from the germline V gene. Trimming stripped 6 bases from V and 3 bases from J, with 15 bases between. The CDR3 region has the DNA TGCAGCGTAGGCCCGGGAACCCTCTACGAGCAGTACTTC. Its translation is CSVGPGTLYEQYF.

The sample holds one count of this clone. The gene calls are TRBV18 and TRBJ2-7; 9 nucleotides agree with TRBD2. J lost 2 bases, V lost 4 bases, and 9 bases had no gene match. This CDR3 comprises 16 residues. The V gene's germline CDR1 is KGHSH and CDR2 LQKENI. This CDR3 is CASSHKSIAGAYEQYF. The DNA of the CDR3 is TGTGCCAGCTCACACAAAAGTATAGCGGGAGCCTACGAGCAGTACTTC.

The CDR3 reads CASSPQRGSQETQYF. The CDR3 DNA reads as TGTGCCAGCTCACCACAGAGGGGCTCCCAAGAGACCCAGTACTTC. The rearrangement uses TRBV18 and TRBJ2-5; either TRBD1 or TRBD2 may fit D (5 bases each). Trimming shortened V by 1 base and J by 1 base, and 10 bases separated the two germline ends. The CDR3 consists of 15 residues. Looked up from germline, CDR1 is KGHSH and CDR2 is LQKENI.

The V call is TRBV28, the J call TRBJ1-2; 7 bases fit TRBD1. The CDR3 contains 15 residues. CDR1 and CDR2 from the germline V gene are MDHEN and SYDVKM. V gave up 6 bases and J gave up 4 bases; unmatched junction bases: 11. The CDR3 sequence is CASSLTQGGGYGYTF. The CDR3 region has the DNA TGTGCCAGCAGCCTCACGCAAGGGGGCGGCTATGGCTACACCTTC.

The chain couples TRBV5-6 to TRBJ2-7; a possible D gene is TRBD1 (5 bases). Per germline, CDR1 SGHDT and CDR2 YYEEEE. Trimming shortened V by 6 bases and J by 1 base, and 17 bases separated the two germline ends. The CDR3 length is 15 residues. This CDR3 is CASTPAPTGSYEQYF. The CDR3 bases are TGTGCCAGCACCCCGGCCCCCACAGGATCCTACGAGCAGTACTTC.

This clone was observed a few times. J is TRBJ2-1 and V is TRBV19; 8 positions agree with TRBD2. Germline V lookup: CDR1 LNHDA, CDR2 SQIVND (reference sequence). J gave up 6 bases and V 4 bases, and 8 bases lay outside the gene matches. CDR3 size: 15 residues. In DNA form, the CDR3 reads TGTGCCAGTAGTACCCCGGGACTAGTAAGCAATGAGCAGTTCTTC. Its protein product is CASSTPGLVSNEQFF.

For the CDR3, the DNA is TGTGCCAGCAGTTTAAGTGATACGCAGTATTTT. Its protein product is CASSLSDTQYF. The chain has TRBV12-3 or TRBV12-4 and TRBJ2-3; D is ambiguous. The CDR3 length is 11 residues. V lost 2 bases to trimming and J lost 6 bases, with 3 bases between them.

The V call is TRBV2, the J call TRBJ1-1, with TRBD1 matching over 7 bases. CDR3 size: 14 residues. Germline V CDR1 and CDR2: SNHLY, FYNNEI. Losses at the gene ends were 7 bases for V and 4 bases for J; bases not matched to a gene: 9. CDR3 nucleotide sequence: TGTGCCAGCAAGACCCAGGGGGTAGGCACTGAAGCTTTCTTT. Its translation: CASKTQGVGTEAFF.

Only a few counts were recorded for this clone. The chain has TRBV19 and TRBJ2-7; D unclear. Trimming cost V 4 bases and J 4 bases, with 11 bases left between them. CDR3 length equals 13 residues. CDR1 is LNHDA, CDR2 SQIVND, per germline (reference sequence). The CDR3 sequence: CASSRDGRYEQYF. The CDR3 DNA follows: TGTGCCAGTAGTAGGGATGGGCGGTACGAGCAGTACTTC.

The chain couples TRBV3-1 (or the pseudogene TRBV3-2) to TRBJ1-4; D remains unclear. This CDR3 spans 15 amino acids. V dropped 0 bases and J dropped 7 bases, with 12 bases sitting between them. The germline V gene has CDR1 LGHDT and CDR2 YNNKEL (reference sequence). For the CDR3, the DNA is TGTGCCAGCAGCCAAGATTTCAGGACTCTTGAAAAACTGTTTTTT. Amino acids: CASSQDFRTLEKLFF.

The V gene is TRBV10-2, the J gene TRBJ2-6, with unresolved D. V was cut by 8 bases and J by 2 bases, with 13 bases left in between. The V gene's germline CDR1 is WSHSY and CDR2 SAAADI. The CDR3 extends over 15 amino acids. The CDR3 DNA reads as TGCGCCAGCGGGGAAGGGTTTCCTGGGGCCAACGTCCTGACTTTC. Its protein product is CASGEGFPGANVLTF.

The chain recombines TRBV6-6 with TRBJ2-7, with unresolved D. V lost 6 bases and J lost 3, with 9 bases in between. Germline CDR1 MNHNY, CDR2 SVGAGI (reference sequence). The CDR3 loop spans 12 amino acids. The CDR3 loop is CASSPSYYEQYF. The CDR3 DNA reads TGTGCCAGCAGCCCGAGCTACTACGAGCAGTACTTC.

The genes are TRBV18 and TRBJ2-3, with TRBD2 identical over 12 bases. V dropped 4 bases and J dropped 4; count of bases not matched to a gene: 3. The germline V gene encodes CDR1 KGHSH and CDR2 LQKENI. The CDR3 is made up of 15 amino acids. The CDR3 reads CASSLGLAGSDTQYF. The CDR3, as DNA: TGTGCCAGCTCACTAGGACTAGCGGGATCAGATACGCAGTATTTT.

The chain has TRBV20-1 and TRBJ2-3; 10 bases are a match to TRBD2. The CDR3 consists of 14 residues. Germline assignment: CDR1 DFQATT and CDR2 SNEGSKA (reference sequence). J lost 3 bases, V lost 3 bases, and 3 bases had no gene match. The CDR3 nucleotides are TGCAGTGCTAGTTATAGCGGGAGGACAGATACGCAGTATTTT. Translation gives CSASYSGRTDTQYF.

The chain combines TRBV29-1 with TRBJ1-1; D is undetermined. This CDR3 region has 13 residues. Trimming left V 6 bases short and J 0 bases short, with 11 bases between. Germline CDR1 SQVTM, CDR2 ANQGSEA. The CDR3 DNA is TGCAGCGTCTTTGGATCAGTGAACACTGAAGCTTTCTTT. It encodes CSVFGSVNTEAFF.

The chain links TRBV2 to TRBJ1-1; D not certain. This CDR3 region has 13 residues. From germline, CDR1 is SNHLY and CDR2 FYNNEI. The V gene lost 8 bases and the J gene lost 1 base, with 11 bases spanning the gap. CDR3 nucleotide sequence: TGTGCCAGCCTCTCCCCGGGGAACACTGAAGCTTTCTTT. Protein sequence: CASLSPGNTEAFF. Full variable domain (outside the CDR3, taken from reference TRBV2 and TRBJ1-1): EPEVTQTPSHQVTQMGQEVILRCVPISNHLYFYWYRQILGQKVEFLVSFYNNEISEKSEIFDDQFSVERPDGSNFTLKIRSTKLEDSAMYFCASLSPGNTEAFFGQGTRLTVV.